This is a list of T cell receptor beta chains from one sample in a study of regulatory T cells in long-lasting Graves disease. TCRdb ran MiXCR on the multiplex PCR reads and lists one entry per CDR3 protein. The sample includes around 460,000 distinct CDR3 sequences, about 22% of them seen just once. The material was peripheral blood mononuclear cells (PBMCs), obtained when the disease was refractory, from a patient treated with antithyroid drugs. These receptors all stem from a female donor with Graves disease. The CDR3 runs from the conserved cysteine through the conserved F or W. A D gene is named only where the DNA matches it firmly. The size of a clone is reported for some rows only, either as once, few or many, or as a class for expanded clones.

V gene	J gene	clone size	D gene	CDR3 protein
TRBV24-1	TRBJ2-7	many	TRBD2	CAISRLAGLLYEQYF
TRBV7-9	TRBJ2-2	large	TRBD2	CASSRVASGTGELFF
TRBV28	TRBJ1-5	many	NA	CASSLWWGGDIYSNQPQHF
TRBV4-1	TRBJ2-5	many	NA	CASSLNGMGQETQYF
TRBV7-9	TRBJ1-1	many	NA	CASSFLTVLNTEAFF
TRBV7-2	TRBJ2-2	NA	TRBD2	CASSSSPGGRLAGSLRAGELFF
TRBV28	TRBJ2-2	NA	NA	CASSLQAGPGELFF
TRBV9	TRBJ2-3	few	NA	CASSVSGSDTQYF
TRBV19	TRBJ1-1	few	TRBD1	CASSIPQGAMNTEAFF
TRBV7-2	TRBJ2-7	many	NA	CASSLGGRVHEQYF
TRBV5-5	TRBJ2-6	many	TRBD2	CASSSKTSGNSGANVLTF
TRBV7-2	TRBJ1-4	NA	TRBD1	CASSLRTGGIEKLFF
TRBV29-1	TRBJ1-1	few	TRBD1	CSVEAQGAEAFF
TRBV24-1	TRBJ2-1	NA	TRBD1	CATSDPQAGGEQFF
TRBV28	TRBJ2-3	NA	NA	CASSLVGRPSTDTQYF
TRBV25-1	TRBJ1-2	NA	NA	CASSGHYGYTF
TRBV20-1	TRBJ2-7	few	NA	CSAPGLRSSYEQYF
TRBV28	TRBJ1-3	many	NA	CASTPSGNTIYF
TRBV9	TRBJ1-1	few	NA	CASSVAHGSTEAFF
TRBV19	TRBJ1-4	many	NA	CASNARGDEKLFF
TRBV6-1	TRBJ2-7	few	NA	CASLGSSYEQYF
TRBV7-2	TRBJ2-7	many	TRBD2	CASSLAAGRAYEQYF
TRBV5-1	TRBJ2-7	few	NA	CASSSRTADDYEQYF
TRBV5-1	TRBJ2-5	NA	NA	CASTPLGRYEQETQYF
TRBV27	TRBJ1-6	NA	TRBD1	CASSNGQGGSPLHF
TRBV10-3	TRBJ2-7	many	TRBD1	CAISESGTVQQYF
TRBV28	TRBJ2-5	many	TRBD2	CASRQSLAGGETQYF
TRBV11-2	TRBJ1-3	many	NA	CASSLEPPRGNTIYF
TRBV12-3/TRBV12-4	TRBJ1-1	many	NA	CASSRSLNTEAFF
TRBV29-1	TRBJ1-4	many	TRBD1	CSVVGQGTNEKLFF
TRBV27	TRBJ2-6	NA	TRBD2	CASSLKGGFSGANVLTF
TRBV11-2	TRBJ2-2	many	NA	CASSLSAGTNTGELFF
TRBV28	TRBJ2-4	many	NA	CASSLRGGKNIQYF
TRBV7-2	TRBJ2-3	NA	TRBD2	CASSISGRASSDTQYF
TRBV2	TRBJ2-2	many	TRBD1	CASRRDSRNTGELFF
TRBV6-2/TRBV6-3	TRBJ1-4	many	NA	CASSYGGDSEPFF
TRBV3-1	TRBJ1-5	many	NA	CASSQAGSNQPQHF
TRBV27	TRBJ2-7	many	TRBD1	CASNRPPGQFAYEQYF
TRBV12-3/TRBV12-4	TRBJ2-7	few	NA	CASSTLRDSYEQYF
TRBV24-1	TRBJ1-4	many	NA	CATSDSQQGFNEKLFF
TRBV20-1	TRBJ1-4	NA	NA	CSATTAANEKLFF
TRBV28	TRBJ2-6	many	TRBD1	CASRTGQGRYSGANVLTF
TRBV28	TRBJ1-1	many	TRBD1	CASGPWGTDNTEAFF
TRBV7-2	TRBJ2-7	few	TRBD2	CASSASLAGGYEQYF
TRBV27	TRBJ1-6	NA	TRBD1	CASSSDRERIPLHF
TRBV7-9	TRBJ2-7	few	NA	CASSGGEISYEQYF
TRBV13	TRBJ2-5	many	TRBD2	CASSTRLAGDQETQYF